This is a list of T cell receptor beta chains from one sample in a study of blood T cell repertoires in COVID-19. Produced via immunoSEQ multiplex PCR; TCRdb's table is partial and in-frame only. The sample yields 120,000 to 150,000 clones, approximately 83% seen once. The sample comprised peripheral blood. These receptors all come from a woman aged 60-70 years with COVID-19, enrolled during active disease. The CDR3 runs from the conserved cysteine through the conserved F or W.

>TRBV14
CASSQDVGEEHTGELFF
>TRBV18
CASSPPTSSGGIKTQYF
>TRBV2
CASSGSVTPYGYTF
>TRBV3-1/TRBV3-2
CASSQRQGAGETQYF
>TRBV20-1
CSASIPIGGGSTDTQYF
>TRBV7-6
CASSPFIGLAGPTDAEQFF
>TRBV28
CAAVRTGYDEKLFF
>TRBV6-2/TRBV6-3
CASSYEAAGGHNYGYTF
>TRBV11-2
CASSWRQNTEAFF
>TRBV5-1
CASSLAPDSTGELFF
>TRBV7-8
CASSLALGGGARETQYF
>TRBV7-9
CASKSRADEKLFF
>TRBV5-5
CASSLPGGEEKLFF
>TRBV5-1
CASSLAMEYGTEAFF
>TRBV4-3
CASSQERTGGGGYTF
>TRBV19
CASSPRTGNTEAFF
>TRBV5-1
CASSLSPQSSGANVLTF
>TRBV2
CAIETSGVSYEQYF
>TRBV5-1
CASSLRGGDEKLFF
>TRBV12-3/TRBV12-4
CASSPLTEYGYTF
>TRBV5-1
CASSLGQGNDQPQHF
>TRBV18
CASSRQGLDGYTF
>TRBV12-5
CACGWGGTGGEQETQYF
>TRBV2
CASLGEERAEAFF
>TRBV12-3/TRBV12-4
CASRGETGFEQYF
>TRBV4-1
CASSQERASAYTGELFF
>TRBV5-6
CASSFWDRDSPLHF
>TRBV19
CASSSPPYGYTF
>TRBV10-1
CASGRGGGPYNEQFF
>TRBV10-3
CAISYRSSYNEQFF
>TRBV7-3
CASSLNSRYEQYF
>TRBV5-5
CASSRPETGSPTQYF
>TRBV11-3
CASSPGRQGDTEAFF
>TRBV14
CASSQPTWRGRVGELFF
>TRBV7-2
CASSPTPRGWDRGFEQYF
>TRBV7-8
CASSQGVSGGSYEQYF
>TRBV7-8
CASSSSGGEETQYF
>TRBV6-2/TRBV6-3
CASSYSRDSILFEPEKLFF
>TRBV9
CASTETSGRITTGELFF
>TRBV19
CASSSNRGETQYF
>TRBV3-1/TRBV3-2
CASSQELGDLSYEQYF
>TRBV20-1
CSASRSGGYEQYF
>TRBV6-4
CASSDTTGMNTEAFF
>TRBV15
CATSSIGGEKLFF
>TRBV24-1
CATSDQAAGGPDTQYF
>TRBV7-8
CASSSRDRSDEQFF
>TRBV12-5
CASGLEAGSGAPVGETQYF
>TRBV19
CASSTGTRDNEQFF
>TRBV18
CASSPSGQGGGYSNQPQHF
>TRBV10-3
CAISESPGEYSYEQYF
>TRBV7-3
CASSLEPGQGYEQYF
>TRBV30
CAWAGTGDEQYF
>TRBV19
CASTGLAGLNEQFF
>TRBV19
CASSRGRGHNEQFF
>TRBV27
CASSLSPQGGSSYNSPLHF
>TRBV10-1
CASSEWRTGPNTGELFF
>TRBV2
CASIWTGFGGTDTQYF
>TRBV7-3
CASSPGQNYGYTF
>TRBV3-1/TRBV3-2
CASSQVSGSSYEQYF
>TRBV19
CASRGKGANEQFF